This T cell receptor (beta chain) comes out of a study of Tregs in tolerant kidney transplant recipients. Whole-study context: The nonmyeloablative bone marrow transplants came from related graft donors, with transient mixed chimerism.

Produced via immunoSEQ multiplex PCR; TCRdb's table is partial and in-frame only. The sample has some 70,000 clones; roughly 92% are singletons. Thawed PBMCs were FACS-sorted into unstimulated CD4+CD25+CD127- regulatory T cells, CD4+CD25- non-regulatory cells, CD4 and CD8 cells. Study-wide results and limits: Donor-specific Treg expansion exceeded global Treg expansion in tolerant patients, suggesting antigen drive. No direct test of biological reproducibility was done here.

With regard to this clone: The antigen is unknown.

CDR1 SGHAT and CDR2 FQNNGV come from the germline V gene. Trimming pared 1 base from V and 5 bases from J, leaving 6 bases between. This CDR3 has 13 amino acids. The chain combines TRBV11-2 with TRBJ1-5; D remains unclear. The receptor was derived from a human donor who received a combined kidney and bone marrow transplant. The input for sequencing was CD8+ T cells from blood, taken before the transplant. This chain's CDR3 is CASSLGGDQPQHF. CDR3 DNA: TGTGCCAGCAGCTTAGGTGGAGATCAGCCCCAGCATTTT.